Listed below are T cell receptor beta chains from one sample, sequenced in a study of PD-1 blockade in mismatch repair-deficient tumors. TCRdb keeps only in-frame clones here, not all; method: immunoSEQ multiplex PCR. The sample lists about 100,000 clones, over 65% occurring once. The source was peripheral blood, collected approximately 36 weeks after starting pembrolizumab. These receptors were taken from an adult with mismatch repair-deficient cancer. Both conserved end residues are part of each CDR3. A D gene is named only where the DNA matches it firmly. The size entry is marked missing in some rows and otherwise reads once, few, many or a size class.

V: TRBV5-1
J: TRBJ1-2
size: .
length: 13
D: .
DNA: TGCGCCAGCAGCTTAACAGGAGACTATGGCTACACCTTC
CDR3: CASSLTGDYGYTF

V: TRBV15
J: TRBJ1-3
size: few
length: 16
D: .
DNA: TGTGCCACCAGCAGAAGGCAGCTGAGCTCTGGAAACACCATATATTTT
CDR3: CATSRRQLSSGNTIYF

V: TRBV15
J: TRBJ2-3
size: .
length: 14
D: TRBD2
DNA: TGTGCCACCAGCAGCAGCGGGGCAGGAGATACGCAGTATTTT
CDR3: CATSSSGAGDTQYF

V: TRBV7-2
J: TRBJ1-1
size: once
length: 12
D: TRBD1
DNA: TGTGCCAGCAGCATGGACAGGGGGCATGCTTTCTTT
CDR3: CASSMDRGHAFF

V: TRBV6-5
J: TRBJ2-7
size: .
length: 13
D: TRBD2
DNA: TGTGCCAGCAGTGTATCGGGAGGATACGAGCAGTACTTC
CDR3: CASSVSGGYEQYF

V: TRBV5-1
J: TRBJ2-6
size: .
length: 18
D: .
DNA: TGCGCCAGCAGCTTGTATGACAGCCTGCGCTCTGGGGCCAACGTCCTGACTTTC
CDR3: CASSLYDSLRSGANVLTF

V: TRBV14
J: TRBJ1-5
size: few
length: 12
D: .
DNA: TGTGCCAGCTTACCCACCGTTCAGCCCCAGCATTTT
CDR3: CASLPTVQPQHF

V: TRBV4-3
J: TRBJ1-1
size: .
length: 15
D: .
DNA: TGCGCCAGCAGCCAAGATTCATTACAGGGTTTGGGAGCTTTCTTT
CDR3: CASSQDSLQGLGAFF

V: TRBV2
J: TRBJ2-5
size: .
length: 17
D: TRBD2
DNA: TGTGCCAGCAGTGGCCCAGGGACTAGAGACAGGCAAGAGACCCAGTACTTC
CDR3: CASSGPGTRDRQETQYF

V: TRBV5-1
J: TRBJ2-7
size: .
length: 14
D: .
DNA: TGCGCCAGCAGCTTAAGCGGAACCTCCTACGAGCAGTACTTC
CDR3: CASSLSGTSYEQYF

V: TRBV30
J: TRBJ2-3
size: .
length: 15
D: .
DNA: TGTGCCTGGAGCGCTACGGCTCTAGCAGGGGCGTCGCAGTATTTT
CDR3: CAWSATALAGASQYF

V: TRBV7-2
J: TRBJ1-2
size: .
length: 16
D: TRBD1
DNA: TGTGCCAGCAGCTTAGAAGACAGGGGCGCAACGGGTGGCTACACCTTC
CDR3: CASSLEDRGATGGYTF

V: TRBV6-1
J: TRBJ2-7
size: .
length: 13
D: .
DNA: TGTGCCACCTTCCCCAGGGTGGCCTACGAGCAGTACTTC
CDR3: CATFPRVAYEQYF